The rows below give T cell receptor beta chains drawn from one sample of a study of CD8+ T cells in alopecia areata. The table came from immunoSEQ multiplex PCR; TCRdb's copy has only in-frame clones and leaves some out. The table records 150,000 to 200,000 clones, under 80% of them present only once. Source: CD4+ T cells sorted from blood, taken around week 50, from a patient treated with tofacitinib. Source of these receptors: a human donor with alopecia areata. CDR3s include the opening cysteine and the closing phenylalanine or tryptophan. A D gene is named only where the DNA matches it firmly. Where a row states a size, it is once, few, many or the class of an expanded clone; other rows omit it.

j_gene	abundance	d_gene	v_gene	CDR3aa	CDR3nt
TRBJ2-2	.	.	TRBV4-1	CASSQTENTGELFF	TGCGCCAGCAGCCAAACGGAGAACACCGGGGAGCTGTTTTTT
TRBJ1-5	.	.	TRBV7-9	CASSLHGPQHF	TGTGCCAGCAGCTTACATGGGCCCCAGCATTTT
TRBJ2-3	few	TRBD2	TRBV4-3	CASSPRTSTDTQYF	TGCGCCAGCAGCCCTAGGACTAGCACGGATACGCAGTATTTT
TRBJ1-6	.	.	TRBV11-2	CASSSPMGSFNSPLHF	TGTGCCAGCAGCTCACCCATGGGTTCCTTTAATTCACCCCTCCACTTT
TRBJ2-7	.	.	TRBV5-6	CASSLDDEQYF	TGTGCCAGCAGCTTGGACGACGAGCAGTACTTC
TRBJ2-2	.	.	TRBV29-1	CSVEPRAAGNRTGELFF	TGCAGCGTTGAACCAAGGGCGGCAGGGAATCGTACCGGGGAGCTGTTTTTT
TRBJ1-1	.	.	TRBV27	CASSLLPNTEAFF	TGTGCCAGCAGTTTGCTACCGAACACTGAAGCTTTCTTT
TRBJ2-3	.	.	TRBV7-6	CASSLGKIDTQYF	TGTGCCAGCAGCTTAGGGAAGATAGATACGCAGTATTTT
TRBJ2-7	few	.	TRBV4-1	CASSQVEGVEQYF	TGCGCCAGCAGCCAAGTGGAGGGGGTCGAGCAGTACTTC
TRBJ2-7	.	TRBD2	TRBV29-1	CSVMSSGGFNYEQYF	TGCAGCGTTATGAGTAGCGGGGGATTTAATTACGAGCAGTACTTC
TRBJ2-5	.	TRBD1	TRBV2	CASSDPRQGSDGETQYF	TGTGCCAGCAGTGACCCCCGACAGGGGTCGGATGGAGAGACCCAGTACTTC
TRBJ1-6	once	.	TRBV6-1	CASSDRDLPLFGSPLHF	TGTGCCAGCAGTGACCGGGACCTGCCCCTATTCGGTTCACCCCTCCACTTT
TRBJ1-1	.	.	TRBV5-4	CASSLWGLTGTEAFF	TGTGCCAGCAGCTTGTGGGGACTAACGGGCACTGAAGCTTTCTTT
TRBJ2-2	few	.	TRBV7-8	CASSLRRVNTGELFF	TGTGCCAGCAGCTTACGACGGGTCAACACCGGGGAGCTGTTTTTT
TRBJ1-6	few	.	TRBV5-6	CASSVGLPNSPLHF	TGTGCCAGCAGCGTGGGACTCCCTAATTCACCCCTCCACTTT
TRBJ2-3	.	.	TRBV30	CAWKGFDTQYF	TGTGCCTGGAAAGGTTTTGATACGCAGTATTTT
TRBJ1-3	.	.	TRBV29-1	CSVEAPQGPGNTIYF	TGCAGCGTTGAAGCCCCACAGGGTCCTGGAAACACCATATATTTT
TRBJ1-4	few	TRBD1	TRBV25-1	CASSETGYNEKLFF	TGTGCCAGCAGTGAGACAGGGTATAATGAAAAACTGTTTTTT
TRBJ2-7	.	.	TRBV5-6	CASSSGGPSYEQYF	TGTGCCAGCAGCTCGGGCGGACCCTCCTACGAGCAGTACTTC
TRBJ2-7	.	.	TRBV7-2	CASSPSGWETSYEQYF	TGTGCCAGCAGCCCGTCGGGCTGGGAGACCTCCTACGAGCAGTACTTC
TRBJ2-1	.	.	TRBV27	CASRSIGRREQFF	TGTGCCAGCAGATCCATCGGCCGCCGGGAGCAGTTCTTC
TRBJ1-1	.	.	TRBV29-1	CSVKKGAWNTEAFF	TGCAGCGTAAAAAAAGGGGCTTGGAACACTGAAGCTTTCTTT
TRBJ2-1	.	TRBD2	TRBV5-1	CASSAGLAVYNEQFF	TGCGCCAGCAGTGCGGGACTAGCGGTCTACAATGAGCAGTTCTTC
TRBJ2-3	once	TRBD1	TRBV6-1	CASSGDRVRTDTQYF	TGTGCCAGCAGCGGAGACAGGGTCCGCACAGATACGCAGTATTTT
TRBJ2-3	.	.	TRBV12-5	CASGLVTDTQYF	TGTGCTAGTGGTTTGGTAACAGATACGCAGTATTTT
TRBJ1-2	few	.	TRBV5-1	CASSLDGRDERESNYGYTF	TGCGCCAGCAGCTTGGACGGGCGCGACGAACGAGAATCAAACTATGGCTACACCTTC
TRBJ1-1	.	.	TRBV5-1	CASSPWTENTEAFF	TGCGCCAGCAGCCCCTGGACAGAGAACACTGAAGCTTTCTTT
TRBJ2-3	.	TRBD1	TRBV18	CASSPSWTGDMTDTQYF	TGTGCCAGCTCACCATCCTGGACAGGGGATATGACAGATACGCAGTATTTT
TRBJ1-6	once	.	TRBV10-3	CAISEGVSYNSPLHF	TGTGCCATCAGTGAGGGAGTCTCCTATAATTCACCCCTCCACTTT
TRBJ2-3	.	.	TRBV30	CAWSTGLTDTQYF	TGTGCCTGGAGTACAGGTCTCACAGATACGCAGTATTTT
TRBJ2-7	.	TRBD2	TRBV6-5	CASSPQRGGYYEQYF	TGTGCCAGCAGTCCTCAGCGGGGGGGCTATTACGAGCAGTACTTC
TRBJ2-2	.	.	TRBV4-1	CASSQDMAGELFF	TGCGCCAGCAGCCAAGATATGGCCGGGGAGCTGTTTTTT
TRBJ1-5	.	.	TRBV19	CATLNRNSNQPQHF	TGTGCGACCCTGAACAGGAATAGCAATCAGCCCCAGCATTTT
TRBJ2-3	.	.	TRBV19	CASSQPDSSTQYF	TGTGCCAGTAGTCAACCAGACTCGAGTACGCAGTATTTT
TRBJ2-3	few	.	TRBV5-6	CASNPGPGSTDTQYF	TGTGCCAGCAACCCTGGTCCAGGAAGCACAGATACGCAGTATTTT
TRBJ2-5	.	TRBD2	TRBV2	CASRDELAGGFQETQYF	TGTGCCAGCAGGGATGAACTAGCGGGGGGTTTCCAAGAGACCCAGTACTTC
TRBJ2-7	.	TRBD2	TRBV4-3	CASSQGVAGNEQYF	TGCGCCAGCAGCCAAGGTGTAGCGGGGAACGAGCAGTACTTC
TRBJ2-3	.	TRBD2	TRBV19	CASSIGGTSYGTDTQYF	TGTGCCAGTAGTATCGGGGGGACTAGCTATGGCACAGATACGCAGTATTTT
TRBJ1-1	.	TRBD1	TRBV29-1	CSVQGLRRATEAFF	TGCAGCGTACAGGGGCTTCGAAGGGCCACTGAAGCTTTCTTT
TRBJ1-2	.	.	TRBV15	CATSRDKSQGLNYGYTF	TGTGCCACCAGCAGAGATAAATCCCAAGGCCTTAACTATGGCTACACCTTC
TRBJ1-2	once	.	TRBV4-3	CASSQETRSYGYTF	TGCGCCAGCAGCCAAGAAACGAGAAGCTATGGCTACACCTTC